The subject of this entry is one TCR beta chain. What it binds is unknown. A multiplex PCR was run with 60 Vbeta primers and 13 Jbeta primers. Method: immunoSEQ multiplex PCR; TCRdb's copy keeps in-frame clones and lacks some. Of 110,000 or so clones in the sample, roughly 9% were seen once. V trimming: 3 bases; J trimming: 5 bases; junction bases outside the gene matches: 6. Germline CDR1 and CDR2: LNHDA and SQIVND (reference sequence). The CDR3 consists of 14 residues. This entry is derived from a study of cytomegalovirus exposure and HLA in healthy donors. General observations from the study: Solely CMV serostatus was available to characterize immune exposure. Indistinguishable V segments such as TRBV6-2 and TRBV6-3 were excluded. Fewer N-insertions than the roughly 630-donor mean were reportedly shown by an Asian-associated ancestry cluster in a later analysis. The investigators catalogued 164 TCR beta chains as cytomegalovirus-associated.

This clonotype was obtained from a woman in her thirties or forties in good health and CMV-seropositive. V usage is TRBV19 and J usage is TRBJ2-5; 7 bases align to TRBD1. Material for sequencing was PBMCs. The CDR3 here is CASSINRGHETQYF. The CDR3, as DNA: TGTGCCAGTAGTATCAACAGGGGTCATGAGACCCAGTACTTC.